This TCR beta chain was retrieved from a study of cytomegalovirus exposure and HLA in healthy donors. PCR amplification relied on 60 Vbeta primers (plus 13 Jbeta primers). Some clones are missing from TCRdb's copy, which holds only in-frame ones; the method was immunoSEQ multiplex PCR. The sample includes under 130,000 clones, more than 75% seen only once; the top ten take approximately 10%. Trimming shortened V by 3 bases and J by 1 base, and 14 bases separated the two germline ends. This CDR3 spans 16 amino acids. Germline values: CDR1 SGDLS, CDR2 YYNGEE. Study-wide points: Sequence variants that were highly shared formed a cluster that was likely a sequencing artifact. In a later analysis, TCR beta V- and J-gene trimming was associated with a missense DCLRE1C variant. Previous analysis showed most TCR beta V segments were productive about 87% or about 30% of the time.

A few counts support this clone. As yet, its antigen is unknown. The specimen was PBMCs. The gene calls are TRBV9 and TRBJ1-3; D not resolved. The TCR originated in a woman in her late teens or twenties in good health and CMV-seropositive. Here the CDR3 reads CASSGVLPGSGNTIYF. For the CDR3, the DNA is TGTGCCAGCAGCGGGGTCCTCCCGGGATCTGGAAACACCATATATTTT.